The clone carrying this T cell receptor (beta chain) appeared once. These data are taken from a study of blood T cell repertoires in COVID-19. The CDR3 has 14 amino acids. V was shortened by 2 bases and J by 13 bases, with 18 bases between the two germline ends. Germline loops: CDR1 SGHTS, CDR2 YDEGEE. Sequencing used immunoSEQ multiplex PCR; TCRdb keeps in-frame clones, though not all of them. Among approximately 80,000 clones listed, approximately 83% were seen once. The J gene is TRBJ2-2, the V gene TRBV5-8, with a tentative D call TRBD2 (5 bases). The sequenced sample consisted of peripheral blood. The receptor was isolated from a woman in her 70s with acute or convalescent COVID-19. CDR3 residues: CASSFLGGPRGLFF. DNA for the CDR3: TGTGCCAGCAGCTTTCTAGGCGGGCCTCGAGGGCTGTTTTTT.